This TCR beta chain was sequenced in a study of cytomegalovirus exposure and HLA in healthy donors. Whole-study context: HLA-typed donors contributed 65 million to 85 million unique TCRs, which were held in an early data release. Study-wide points: Altogether, about 160 TCR beta chains were recorded as cytomegalovirus-associated. Per a later analysis, 15,000 to 20,000 TCR beta sequences showed association with HLA alleles at 0.05 false discovery rate.

Remarks on this clone: Its antigen is not identified.

Researchers ran the PCR with 60 Vbeta and 13 Jbeta primers. Only in-frame clones appear in the TCRdb table, and some are missing; sequencing was by immunoSEQ multiplex PCR. The sample table sets out 180,000 or so clones. The CDR3 is 14 amino acids. From germline, CDR1 is SGHAT and CDR2 FQNNGV. With 5 bases removed from V and 2 bases from J, the gap between germline ends came to 13 bases. The sample taken for sequencing was PBMCs. The chain joins TRBV11-2 to TRBJ2-7; tentative D call: TRBD2 (5 bases). The sequence was obtained from a boy aged 5-17 years in good health and CMV-seronegative. Here the CDR3 reads CASSPRRQAYEQYF. CDR3 DNA sequence: TGTGCCAGCAGCCCCCGGAGGCAGGCCTACGAGCAGTACTTC.